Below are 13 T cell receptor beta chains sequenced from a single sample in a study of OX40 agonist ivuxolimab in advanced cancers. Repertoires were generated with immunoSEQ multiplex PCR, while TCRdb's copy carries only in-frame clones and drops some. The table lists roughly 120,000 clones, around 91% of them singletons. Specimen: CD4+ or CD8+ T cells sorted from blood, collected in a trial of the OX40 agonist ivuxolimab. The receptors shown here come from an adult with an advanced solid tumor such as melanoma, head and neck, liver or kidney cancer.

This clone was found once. The CDR3 here is CASSLAGGRSTDTQYF. CDR3 in DNA: TGTGCCAGCAGCTTAGCGGGGGGGCGAAGCACAGATACGCAGTATTTT. This chain connects TRBV6-4 to TRBJ2-3; 11 positions agree with TRBD2. From germline, CDR1 is MRHNA and CDR2 SNTAGT. With 6 bases clipped from V and 0 bases from J, the junction kept 5 bases outside the gene matches. The CDR3 spans 16 residues.

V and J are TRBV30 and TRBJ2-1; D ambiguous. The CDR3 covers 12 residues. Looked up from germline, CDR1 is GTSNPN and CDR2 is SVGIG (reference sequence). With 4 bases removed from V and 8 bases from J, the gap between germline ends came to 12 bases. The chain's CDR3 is CAWNRGGYEQFF. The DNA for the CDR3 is TGTGCCTGGAACAGAGGTGGGTATGAGCAGTTCTTC. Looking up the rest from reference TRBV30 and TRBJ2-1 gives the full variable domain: SQTIHQWPATLVQPVGSPLSLECTVEGTSNPNLYWYRQAAGRGLQLLFYSVGIGQISSEVPQNLSASRPQDRQFILSSKKLLLSDSGFYLCAWNRGGYEQFFGPGTRLTVL.

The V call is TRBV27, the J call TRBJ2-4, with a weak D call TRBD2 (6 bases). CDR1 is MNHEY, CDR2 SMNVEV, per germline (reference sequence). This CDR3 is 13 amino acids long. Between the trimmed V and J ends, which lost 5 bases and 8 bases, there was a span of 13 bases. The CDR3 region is CASSRLEGDIQYF. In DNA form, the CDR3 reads TGTGCCAGCAGTCGACTAGAGGGAGACATTCAGTACTTC.

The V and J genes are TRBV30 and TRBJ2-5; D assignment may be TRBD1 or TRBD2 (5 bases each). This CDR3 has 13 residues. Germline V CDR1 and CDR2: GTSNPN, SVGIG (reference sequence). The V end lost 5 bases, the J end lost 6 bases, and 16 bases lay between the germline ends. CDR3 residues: CAWENGGRKTQYF. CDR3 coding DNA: TGTGCCTGGGAGAATGGGGGTAGAAAGACCCAGTACTTC.

For the CDR3, the DNA is TGTGCCAGCAGCGCCCAGGGGAACACTGAAGCTTTCTTT. It specifies CASSAQGNTEAFF. The chain combines TRBV9 with TRBJ1-1; the D gene is possibly TRBD1 (5 bases). Looked up from germline, CDR1 is SGDLS and CDR2 is YYNGEE. The CDR3 has 13 amino acids. Trimming stripped 3 bases from V and 1 base from J, with 7 bases between.

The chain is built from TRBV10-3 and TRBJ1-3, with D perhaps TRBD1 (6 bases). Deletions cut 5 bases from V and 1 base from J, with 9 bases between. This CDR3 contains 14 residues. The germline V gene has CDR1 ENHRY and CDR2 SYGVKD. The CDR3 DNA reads TGTGCCATCAGTAGTGGACAGTCTGGAAACACCATATATTTT. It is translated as CAISSGQSGNTIYF.

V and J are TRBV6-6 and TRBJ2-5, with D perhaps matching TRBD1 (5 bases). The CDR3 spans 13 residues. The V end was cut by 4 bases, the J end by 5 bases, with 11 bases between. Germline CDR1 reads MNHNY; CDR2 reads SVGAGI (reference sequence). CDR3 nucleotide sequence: TGTGCCAGCAGTTCCAGGGTACCGGAGACCCAGTACTTC. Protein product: CASSSRVPETQYF.

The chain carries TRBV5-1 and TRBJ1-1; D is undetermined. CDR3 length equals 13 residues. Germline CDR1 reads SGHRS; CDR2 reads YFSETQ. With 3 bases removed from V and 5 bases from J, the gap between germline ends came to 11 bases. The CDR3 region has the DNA TGCGCCAGCAGCTATCCCACCGGGACTGAAGCTTTCTTT. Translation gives CASSYPTGTEAFF.

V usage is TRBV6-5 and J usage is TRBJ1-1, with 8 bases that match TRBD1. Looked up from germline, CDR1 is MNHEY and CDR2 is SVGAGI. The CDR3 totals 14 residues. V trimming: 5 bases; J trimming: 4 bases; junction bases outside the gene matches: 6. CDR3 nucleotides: TGTGCCAGCAGTAGCCAGGGGGCTATCACTGAAGCTTTCTTT. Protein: CASSSQGAITEAFF.

The CDR3 sequence is CASSTGTSGGAYNEQFF. The CDR3 bases are TGTGCCAGCAGCACCGGGACTAGCGGGGGGGCATACAATGAGCAGTTCTTC. The genes are TRBV28 and TRBJ2-1, with 16 bases that match TRBD2. The CDR3 spans 17 residues. Germline trimming cut 6 bases from V and 4 bases from J; bases unmatched to any gene: 6. Germline values: CDR1 MDHEN, CDR2 SYDVKM.

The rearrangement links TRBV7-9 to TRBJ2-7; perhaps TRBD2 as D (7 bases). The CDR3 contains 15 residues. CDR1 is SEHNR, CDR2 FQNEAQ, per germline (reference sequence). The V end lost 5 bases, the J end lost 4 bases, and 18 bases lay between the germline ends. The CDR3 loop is CASSPRGGAPYEQYF. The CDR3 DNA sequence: TGTGCCAGCAGCCCTAGGGGGGGGGCGCCGTACGAGCAGTACTTC. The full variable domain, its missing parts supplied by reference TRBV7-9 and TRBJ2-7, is DTGVSQNPRHKITKRGQNVTFRCDPISEHNRLYWYRQTLGQGPEFLTYFQNEAQLEKSRLLSDRFSAERPKGSFSTLEIQRTEQGDSAMYLCASSPRGGAPYEQYFGPGTRLTVT.

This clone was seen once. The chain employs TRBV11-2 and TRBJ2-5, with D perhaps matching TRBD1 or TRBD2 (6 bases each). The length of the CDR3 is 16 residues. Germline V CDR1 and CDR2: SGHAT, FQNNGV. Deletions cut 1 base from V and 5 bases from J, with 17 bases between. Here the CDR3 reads CASSLGGTFQGETQYF. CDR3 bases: TGTGCCAGCAGCTTAGGGGGGACTTTTCAGGGGGAGACCCAGTACTTC.

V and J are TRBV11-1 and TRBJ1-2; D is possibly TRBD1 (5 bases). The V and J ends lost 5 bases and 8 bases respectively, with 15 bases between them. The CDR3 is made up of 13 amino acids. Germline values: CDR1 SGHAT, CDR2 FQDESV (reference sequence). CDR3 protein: CASSVTGLEGYTF. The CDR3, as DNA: TGTGCCAGCAGCGTAACAGGTCTTGAGGGCTACACCTTC.